Listed here is a single TCR beta chain. The data were taken from a study of blood T cell repertoires in COVID-19. At the level of the study: Collection of acute and convalescent COVID-19 samples took place in the United States, Italy and Spain. Sources were T cells, B-cell-depleted T cells, or PBMCs; the material itself was cDNA or gDNA.

Source study methods: Amplification with reference gene primers provided the estimates of nucleated cell counts. TCRdb's copy holds only in-frame clones and misses some; the assay was immunoSEQ multiplex PCR. D and trimming were read from the DNA, whereas the V and J calls and clone size are those reported in that table. The repertoire holds 150,000 or so clones, with approximately 84% as singletons. J gave up 3 bases and V 9 bases, and 7 bases lay outside the gene matches. CDR3 length: 14 residues. Germline CDR1 reads ENHRY; CDR2 reads SYGVKD. This sequence was found in a man aged 35 to 55 who had recovered from COVID-19. Sequencing used peripheral blood. The J gene is TRBJ2-3, the V gene TRBV10-3; 9 bases align to TRBD2. This chain's CDR3 is CAISTAGGTDTQYF. DNA of the CDR3: TGTGCCATTTCCACGGCGGGGGGGACAGATACGCAGTATTTT.